This T cell receptor (beta chain) was profiled in a study of T cell responses to AZD1222 COVID-19 vaccine. The study, taken as a whole, reports: Seropositive AZD1222 recipients at baseline numbered only 5 or 6.

To note about this clone: The antigen remains undetermined.

Generated by immunoSEQ multiplex PCR, the TCRdb table keeps only in-frame clones and is missing some. The repertoire consists of about 150,000 clones, with around 93% occurring once and the leading ten covering over 3%. The germline V gene encodes CDR1 LGHDT and CDR2 YNNKEL (reference sequence). This CDR3 contains 15 residues. Trimming cost V 3 bases and J 6 bases, with 17 bases left between them. The clonotype was recovered from an adult who received the AZD1222 COVID-19 vaccine. The chain is built from TRBV3-1 (or the pseudogene TRBV3-2) and TRBJ1-2; TRBD1 might be the D (5 bases). This sample comprised peripheral blood, obtained 28 days after the second AZD1222 dose. The DNA of the CDR3 is TGTGCCAGCAGCCAGGGGGTCCCTACTACTAATGGCTACACCTTC. Translating gives CASSQGVPTTNGYTF.